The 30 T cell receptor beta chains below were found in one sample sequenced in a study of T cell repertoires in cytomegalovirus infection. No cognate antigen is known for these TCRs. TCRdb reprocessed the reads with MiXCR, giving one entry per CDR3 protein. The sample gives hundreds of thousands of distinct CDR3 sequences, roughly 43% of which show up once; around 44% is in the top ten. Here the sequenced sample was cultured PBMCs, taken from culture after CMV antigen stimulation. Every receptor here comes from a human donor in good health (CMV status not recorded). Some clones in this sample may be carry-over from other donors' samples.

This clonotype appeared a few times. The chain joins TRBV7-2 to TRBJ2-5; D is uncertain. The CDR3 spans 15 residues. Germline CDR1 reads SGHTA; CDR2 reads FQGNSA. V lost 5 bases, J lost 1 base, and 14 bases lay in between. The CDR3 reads CASSLSWAAQETQYF. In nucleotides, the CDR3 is TGTGCCAGCAGCCTAAGCTGGGCAGCCCAAGAGACCCAGTACTTC. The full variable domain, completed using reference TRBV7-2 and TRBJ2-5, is GAGVSQSPSNKVTEKGKDVELRCDPISGHTALYWYRQSLGQGLEFLIYFQGNSAPDKSGLPSDRFSAERTGGSVSTLTIQRTQQEDSAVYLCASSLSWAAQETQYFGPGTRLLVL.

This CDR3 is CASSLNSIVLSTGELFF. The CDR3 DNA sequence: TGTGCCAGCAGCTTAAATTCTATCGTTTTATCAACCGGGGAGCTGTTTTTT. The rearrangement links TRBV7-8 to TRBJ2-2; D unclear. This CDR3 region has 17 residues. V gave up 2 bases and J gave up 5 bases, with 18 bases separating them. Germline V gives CDR1 SGHVS, CDR2 FQNEAQ.

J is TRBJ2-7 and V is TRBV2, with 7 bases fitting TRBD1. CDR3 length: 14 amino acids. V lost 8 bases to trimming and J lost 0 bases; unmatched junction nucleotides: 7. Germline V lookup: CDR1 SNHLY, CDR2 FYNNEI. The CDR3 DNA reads TGTGCCAGCGGGACAGCCGAGAGCTCCTACGAGCAGTACTTC. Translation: CASGTAESSYEQYF.

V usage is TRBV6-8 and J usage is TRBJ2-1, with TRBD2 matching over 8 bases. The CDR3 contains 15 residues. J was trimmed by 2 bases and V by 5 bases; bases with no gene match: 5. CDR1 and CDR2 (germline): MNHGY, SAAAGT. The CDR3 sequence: CASSGISGTYNEQFF. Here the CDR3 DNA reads TGTGCCAGCAGTGGTATTAGCGGGACCTACAATGAGCAGTTCTTC.

The CDR3 sequence: CASSQIPGGGSTDTQYF. The CDR3 nucleotides read TGCGCCAGCAGTCAGATCCCTGGCGGGGGGAGCACAGATACGCAGTATTTT. The chain employs TRBV4-3 and TRBJ2-3; 8 bases align to TRBD2. The length of the CDR3 is 17 residues. V shed 6 bases and J 0 bases; nucleotides not matched to a gene: 11. Germline values: CDR1 LGHNA, CDR2 YSLEER.

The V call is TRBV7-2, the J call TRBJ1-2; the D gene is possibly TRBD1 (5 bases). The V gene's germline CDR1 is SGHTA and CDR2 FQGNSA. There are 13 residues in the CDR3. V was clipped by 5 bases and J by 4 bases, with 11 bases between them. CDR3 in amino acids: CASSPDSSYGYTF. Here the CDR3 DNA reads TGTGCCAGCAGCCCCGACAGCAGCTATGGCTACACCTTC.

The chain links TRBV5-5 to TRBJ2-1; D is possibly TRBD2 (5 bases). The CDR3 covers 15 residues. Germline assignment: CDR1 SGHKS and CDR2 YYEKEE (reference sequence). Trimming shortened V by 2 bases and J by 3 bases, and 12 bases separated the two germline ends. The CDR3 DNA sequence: TGTGCCAGCAGCTTCAGCGGAAACAGCTACAATGAGCAGTTCTTC. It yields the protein CASSFSGNSYNEQFF. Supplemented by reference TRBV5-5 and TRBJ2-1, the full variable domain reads DAGVTQSPTHLIKTRGQQVTLRCSPISGHKSVSWYQQVLGQGPQFIFQYYEKEERGRGNFPDRFSARQFPNYSSELNVNALLLGDSALYLCASSFSGNSYNEQFFGPGTRLTVL.

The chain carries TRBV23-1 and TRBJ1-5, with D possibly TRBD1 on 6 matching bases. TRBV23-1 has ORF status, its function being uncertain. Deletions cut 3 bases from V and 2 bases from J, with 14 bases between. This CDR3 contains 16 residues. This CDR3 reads CASSHLQGRGNQPQHF. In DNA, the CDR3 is TGCGCCAGCAGTCATTTACAGGGACGGGGCAATCAGCCCCAGCATTTT.

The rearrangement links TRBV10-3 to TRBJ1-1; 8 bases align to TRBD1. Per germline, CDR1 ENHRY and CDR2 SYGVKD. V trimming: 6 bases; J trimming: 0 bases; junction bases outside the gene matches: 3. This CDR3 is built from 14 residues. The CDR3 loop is CAIRRQGLNTEAFF. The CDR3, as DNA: TGTGCCATCAGGAGACAGGGGTTGAACACTGAAGCTTTCTTT.

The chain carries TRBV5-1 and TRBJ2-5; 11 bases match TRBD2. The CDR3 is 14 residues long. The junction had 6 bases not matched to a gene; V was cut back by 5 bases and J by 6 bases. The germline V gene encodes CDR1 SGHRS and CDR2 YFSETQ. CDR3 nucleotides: TGCGCCAGCAGGCAGACTAGCGGGGTTAAGACCCAGTACTTC. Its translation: CASRQTSGVKTQYF.

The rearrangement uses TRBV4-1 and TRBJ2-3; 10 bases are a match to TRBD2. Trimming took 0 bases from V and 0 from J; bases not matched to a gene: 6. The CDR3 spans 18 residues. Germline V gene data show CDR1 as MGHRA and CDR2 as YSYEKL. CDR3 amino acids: CASSQDSGLAVSTDTQYF. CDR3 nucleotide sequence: TGCGCCAGCAGCCAAGATTCCGGACTAGCGGTTAGCACAGATACGCAGTATTTT.

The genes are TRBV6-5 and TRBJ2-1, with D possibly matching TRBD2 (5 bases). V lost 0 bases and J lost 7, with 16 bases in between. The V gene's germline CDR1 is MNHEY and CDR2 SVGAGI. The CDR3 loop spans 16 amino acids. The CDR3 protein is CASSYSWGGRGNEQFF. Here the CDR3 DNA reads TGTGCCAGCAGTTACTCCTGGGGTGGAAGAGGGAATGAGCAGTTCTTC.

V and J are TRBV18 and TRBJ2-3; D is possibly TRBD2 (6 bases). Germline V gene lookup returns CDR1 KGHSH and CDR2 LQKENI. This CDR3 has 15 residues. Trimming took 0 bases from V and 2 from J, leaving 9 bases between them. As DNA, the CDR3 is TGTGCCAGCTCACCACCGTCGCGGGACACAGATACGCAGTATTTT. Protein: CASSPPSRDTDTQYF.

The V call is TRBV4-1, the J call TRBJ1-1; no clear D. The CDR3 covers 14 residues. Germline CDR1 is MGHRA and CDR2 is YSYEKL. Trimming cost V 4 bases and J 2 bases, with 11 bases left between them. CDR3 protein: CASSPNALNTEAFF. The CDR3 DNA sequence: TGCGCCAGCAGCCCAAATGCGCTAAACACTGAAGCTTTCTTT.

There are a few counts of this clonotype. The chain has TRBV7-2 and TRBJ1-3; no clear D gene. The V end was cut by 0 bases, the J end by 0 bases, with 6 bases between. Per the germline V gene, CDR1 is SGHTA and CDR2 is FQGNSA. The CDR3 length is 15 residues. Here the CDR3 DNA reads TGTGCCAGCAGCTTAGCACAGATCTCTGGAAACACCATATATTTT. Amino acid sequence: CASSLAQISGNTIYF.

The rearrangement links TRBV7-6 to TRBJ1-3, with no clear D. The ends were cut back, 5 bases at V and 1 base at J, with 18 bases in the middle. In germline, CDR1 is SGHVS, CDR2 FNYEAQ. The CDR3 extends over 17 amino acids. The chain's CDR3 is CASSPHLTERSGNTIYF. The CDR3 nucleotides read TGTGCCAGCAGCCCTCACCTGACCGAGCGTTCTGGAAACACCATATATTTT.

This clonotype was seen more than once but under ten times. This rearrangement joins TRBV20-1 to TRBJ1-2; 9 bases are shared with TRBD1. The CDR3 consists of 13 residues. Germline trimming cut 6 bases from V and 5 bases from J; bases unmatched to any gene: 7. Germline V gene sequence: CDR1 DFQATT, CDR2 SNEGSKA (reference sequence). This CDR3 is CSARDRATYGYTF. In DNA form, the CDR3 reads TGCAGTGCGCGGGACAGGGCGACGTATGGCTACACCTTC.

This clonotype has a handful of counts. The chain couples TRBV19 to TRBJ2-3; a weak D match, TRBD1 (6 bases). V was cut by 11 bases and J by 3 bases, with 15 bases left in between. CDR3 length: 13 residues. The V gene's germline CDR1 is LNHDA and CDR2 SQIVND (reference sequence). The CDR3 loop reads CAAGASWTDTQYF. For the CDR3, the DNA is TGTGCCGCAGGGGCTAGTTGGACAGATACGCAGTATTTT.

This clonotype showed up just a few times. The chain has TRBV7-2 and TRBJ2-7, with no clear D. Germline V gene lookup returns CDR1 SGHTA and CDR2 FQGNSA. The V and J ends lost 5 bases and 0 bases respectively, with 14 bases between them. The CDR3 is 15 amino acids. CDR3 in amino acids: CASSRGPAGSYEQYF. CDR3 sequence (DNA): TGTGCCAGCAGCCGAGGCCCTGCCGGCTCCTACGAGCAGTACTTC.

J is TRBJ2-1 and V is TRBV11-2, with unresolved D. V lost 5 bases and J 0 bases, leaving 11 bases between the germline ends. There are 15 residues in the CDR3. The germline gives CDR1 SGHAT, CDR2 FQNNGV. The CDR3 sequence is CASSHVRSSYNEQFF. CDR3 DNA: TGTGCCAGCAGCCACGTCCGCAGCTCCTACAATGAGCAGTTCTTC.

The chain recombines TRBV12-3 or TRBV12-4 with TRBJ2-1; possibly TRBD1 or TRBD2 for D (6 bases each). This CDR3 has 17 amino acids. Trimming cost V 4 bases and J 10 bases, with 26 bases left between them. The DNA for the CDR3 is TGTGCCAGCAGTTCCCGGACGGGGGCGGTTCTCGGCAAAGAGCAGTTCTTC. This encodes CASSSRTGAVLGKEQFF.

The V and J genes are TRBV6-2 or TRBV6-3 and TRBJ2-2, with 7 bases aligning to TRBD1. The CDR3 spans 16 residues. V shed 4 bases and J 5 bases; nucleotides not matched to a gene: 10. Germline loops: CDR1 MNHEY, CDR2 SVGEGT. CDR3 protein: CASSSPTGRGTGELFF. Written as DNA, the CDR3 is TGTGCCAGCAGTTCCCCGACAGGGAGAGGGACCGGGGAGCTGTTTTTT.

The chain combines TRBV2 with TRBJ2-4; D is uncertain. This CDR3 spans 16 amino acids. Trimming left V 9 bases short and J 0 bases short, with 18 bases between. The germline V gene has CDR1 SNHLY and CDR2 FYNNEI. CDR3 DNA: TGTGCCAGTAAGGGTCGGCGGAGCTCAGCCAAAAACATTCAGTACTTC. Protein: CASKGRRSSAKNIQYF.

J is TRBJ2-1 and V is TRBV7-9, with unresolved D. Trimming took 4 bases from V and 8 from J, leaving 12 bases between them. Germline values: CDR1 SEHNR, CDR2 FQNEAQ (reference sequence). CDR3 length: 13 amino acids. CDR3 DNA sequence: TGTGCCAGCAGCTCCCAAGGTCCCGATGAGCAGTTCTTC. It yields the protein CASSSQGPDEQFF. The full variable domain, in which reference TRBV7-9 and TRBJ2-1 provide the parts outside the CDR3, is DTGVSQNPRHKITKRGQNVTFRCDPISEHNRLYWYRQTLGQGPEFLTYFQNEAQLEKSRLLSDRFSAERPKGSFSTLEIQRTEQGDSAMYLCASSSQGPDEQFFGPGTRLTVL.

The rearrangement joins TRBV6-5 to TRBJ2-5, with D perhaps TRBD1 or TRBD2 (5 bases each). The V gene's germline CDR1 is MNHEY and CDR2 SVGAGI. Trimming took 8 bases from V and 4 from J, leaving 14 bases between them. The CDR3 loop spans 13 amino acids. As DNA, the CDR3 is TGTGCCAGCTACCTCGTGAGGGGAGAGACCCAGTACTTC. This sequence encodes CASYLVRGETQYF.

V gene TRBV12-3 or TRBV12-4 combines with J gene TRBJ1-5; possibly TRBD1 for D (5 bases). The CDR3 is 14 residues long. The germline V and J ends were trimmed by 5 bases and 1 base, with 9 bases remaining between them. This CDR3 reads CASSVGGSNQPQHF. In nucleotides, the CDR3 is TGTGCCAGCAGTGTTGGGGGGAGCAATCAGCCCCAGCATTTT.

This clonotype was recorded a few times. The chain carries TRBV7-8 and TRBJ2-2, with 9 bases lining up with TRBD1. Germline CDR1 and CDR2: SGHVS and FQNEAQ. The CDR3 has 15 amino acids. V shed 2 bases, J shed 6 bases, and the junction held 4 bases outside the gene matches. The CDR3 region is CASSLFTGGPGELFF. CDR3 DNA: TGTGCCAGCAGCTTATTTACAGGGGGCCCCGGGGAGCTGTTTTTT.

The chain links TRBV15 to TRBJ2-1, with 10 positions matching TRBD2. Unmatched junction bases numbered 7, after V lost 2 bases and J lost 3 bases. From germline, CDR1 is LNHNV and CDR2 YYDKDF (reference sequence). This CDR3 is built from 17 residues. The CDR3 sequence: CATSRSALAGDYNEQFF. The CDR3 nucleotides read TGTGCCACCAGCAGATCCGCCCTAGCGGGGGACTACAATGAGCAGTTCTTC.

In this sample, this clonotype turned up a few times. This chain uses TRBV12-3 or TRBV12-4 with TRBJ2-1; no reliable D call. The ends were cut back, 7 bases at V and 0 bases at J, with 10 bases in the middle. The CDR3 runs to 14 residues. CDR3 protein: CASNPRSSYNEQFF. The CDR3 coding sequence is TGTGCCAGCAATCCCAGGAGCTCCTACAATGAGCAGTTCTTC.

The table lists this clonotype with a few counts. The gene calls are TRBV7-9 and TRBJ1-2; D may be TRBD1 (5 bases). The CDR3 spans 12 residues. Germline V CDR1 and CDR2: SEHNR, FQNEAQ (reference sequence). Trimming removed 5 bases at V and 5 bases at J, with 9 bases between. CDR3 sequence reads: CASSAQVYGYTF. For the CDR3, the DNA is TGTGCCAGCAGCGCACAGGTGTATGGCTACACCTTC.